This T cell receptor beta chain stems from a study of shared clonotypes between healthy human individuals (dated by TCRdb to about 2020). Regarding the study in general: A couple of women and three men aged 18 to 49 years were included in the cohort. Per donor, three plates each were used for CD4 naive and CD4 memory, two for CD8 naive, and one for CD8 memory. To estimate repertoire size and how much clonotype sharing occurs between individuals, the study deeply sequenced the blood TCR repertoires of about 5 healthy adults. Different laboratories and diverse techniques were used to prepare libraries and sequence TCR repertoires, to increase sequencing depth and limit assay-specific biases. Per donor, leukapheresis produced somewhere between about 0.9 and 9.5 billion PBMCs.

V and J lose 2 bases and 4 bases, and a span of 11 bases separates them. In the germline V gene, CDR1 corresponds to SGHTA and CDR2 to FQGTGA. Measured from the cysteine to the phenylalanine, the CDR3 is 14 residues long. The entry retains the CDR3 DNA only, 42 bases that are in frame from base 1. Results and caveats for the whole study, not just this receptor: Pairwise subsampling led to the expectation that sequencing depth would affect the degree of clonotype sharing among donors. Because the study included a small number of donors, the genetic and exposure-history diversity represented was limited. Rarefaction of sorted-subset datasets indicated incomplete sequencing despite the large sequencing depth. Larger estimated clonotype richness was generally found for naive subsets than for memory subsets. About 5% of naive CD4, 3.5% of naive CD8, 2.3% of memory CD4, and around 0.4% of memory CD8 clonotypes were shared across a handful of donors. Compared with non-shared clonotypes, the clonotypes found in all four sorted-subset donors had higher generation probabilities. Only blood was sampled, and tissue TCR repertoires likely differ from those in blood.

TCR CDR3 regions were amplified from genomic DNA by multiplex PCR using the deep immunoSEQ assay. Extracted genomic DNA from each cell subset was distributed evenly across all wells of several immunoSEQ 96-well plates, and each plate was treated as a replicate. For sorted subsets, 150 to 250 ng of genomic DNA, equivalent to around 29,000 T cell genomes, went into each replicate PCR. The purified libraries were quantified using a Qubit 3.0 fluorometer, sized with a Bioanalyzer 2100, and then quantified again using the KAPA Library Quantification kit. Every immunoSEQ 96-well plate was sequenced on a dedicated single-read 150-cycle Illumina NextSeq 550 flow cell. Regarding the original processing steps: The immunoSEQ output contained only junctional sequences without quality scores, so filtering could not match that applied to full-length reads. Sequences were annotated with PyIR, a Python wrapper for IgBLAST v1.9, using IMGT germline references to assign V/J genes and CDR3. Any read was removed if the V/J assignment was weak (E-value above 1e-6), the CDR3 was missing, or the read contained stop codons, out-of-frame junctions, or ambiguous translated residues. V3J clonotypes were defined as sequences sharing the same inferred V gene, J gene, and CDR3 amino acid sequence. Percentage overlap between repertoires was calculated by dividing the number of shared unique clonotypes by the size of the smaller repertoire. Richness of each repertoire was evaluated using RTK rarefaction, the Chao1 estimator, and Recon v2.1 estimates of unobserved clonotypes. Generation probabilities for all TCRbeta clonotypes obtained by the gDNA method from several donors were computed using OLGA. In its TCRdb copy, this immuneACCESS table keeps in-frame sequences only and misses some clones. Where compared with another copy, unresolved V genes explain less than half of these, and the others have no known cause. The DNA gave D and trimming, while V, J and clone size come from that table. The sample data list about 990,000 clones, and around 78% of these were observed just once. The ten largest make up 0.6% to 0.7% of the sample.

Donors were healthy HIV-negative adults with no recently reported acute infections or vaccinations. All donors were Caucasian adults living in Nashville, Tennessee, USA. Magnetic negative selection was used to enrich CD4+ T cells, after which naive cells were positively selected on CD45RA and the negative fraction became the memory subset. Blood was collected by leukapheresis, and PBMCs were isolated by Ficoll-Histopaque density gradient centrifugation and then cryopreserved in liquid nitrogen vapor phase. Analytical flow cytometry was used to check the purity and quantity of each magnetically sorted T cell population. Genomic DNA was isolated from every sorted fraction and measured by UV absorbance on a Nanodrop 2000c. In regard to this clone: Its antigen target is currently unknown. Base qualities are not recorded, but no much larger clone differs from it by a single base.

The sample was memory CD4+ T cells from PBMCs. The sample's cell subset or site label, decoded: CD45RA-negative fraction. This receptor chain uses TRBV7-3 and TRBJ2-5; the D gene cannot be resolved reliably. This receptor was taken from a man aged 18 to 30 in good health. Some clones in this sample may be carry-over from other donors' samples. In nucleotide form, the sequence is TGTGCCAGCAGCTTAGGTGGCCGCGGAGAGACCCAGTACTTC. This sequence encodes CASSLGGRGETQYF.